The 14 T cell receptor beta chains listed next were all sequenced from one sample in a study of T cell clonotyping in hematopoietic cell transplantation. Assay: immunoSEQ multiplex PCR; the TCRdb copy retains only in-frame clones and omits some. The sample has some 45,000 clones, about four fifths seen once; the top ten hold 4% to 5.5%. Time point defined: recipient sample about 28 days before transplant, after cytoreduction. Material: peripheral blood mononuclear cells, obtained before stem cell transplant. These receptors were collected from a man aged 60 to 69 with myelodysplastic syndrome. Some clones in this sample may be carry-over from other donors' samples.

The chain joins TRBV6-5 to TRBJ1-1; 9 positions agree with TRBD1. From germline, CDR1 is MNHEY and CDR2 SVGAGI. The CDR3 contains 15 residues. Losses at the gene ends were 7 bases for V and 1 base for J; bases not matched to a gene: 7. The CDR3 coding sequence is TGTGCCAGCACCCTTACAGGGGGCAGGAACACTGAAGCTTTCTTT. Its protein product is CASTLTGGRNTEAFF.

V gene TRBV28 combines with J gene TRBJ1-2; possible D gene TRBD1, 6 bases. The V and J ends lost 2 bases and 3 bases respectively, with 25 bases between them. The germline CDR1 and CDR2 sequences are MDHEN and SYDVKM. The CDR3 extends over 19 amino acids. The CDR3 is CASSLHLNRTVYRDYGYTF. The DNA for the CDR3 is TGTGCCAGCAGTTTACATTTAAACCGGACAGTCTACAGGGACTATGGCTACACCTTC.

CDR3 DNA sequence: TGTGCCATCGGGAGGACTAGCGGGCTTTTGGGGCAGTACTTC. It yields the protein CAIGRTSGLLGQYF. The chain employs TRBV28 and TRBJ2-7, with TRBD2 matching 11 bases. Germline CDR1 MDHEN, CDR2 SYDVKM. This CDR3 region has 14 residues. V lost 10 bases, J lost 9 bases, and 14 bases stayed unmatched.

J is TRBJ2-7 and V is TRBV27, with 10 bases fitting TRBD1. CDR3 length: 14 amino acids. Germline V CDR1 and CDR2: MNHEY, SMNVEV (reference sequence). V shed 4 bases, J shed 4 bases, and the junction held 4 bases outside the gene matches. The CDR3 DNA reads TGTGCCAGCAGTTACGACAGGGGGCAATACGAGCAGTACTTC. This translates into CASSYDRGQYEQYF.

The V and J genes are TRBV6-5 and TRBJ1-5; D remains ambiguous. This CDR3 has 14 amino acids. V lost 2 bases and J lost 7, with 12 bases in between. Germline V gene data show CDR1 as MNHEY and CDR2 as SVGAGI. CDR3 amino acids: CASSYKGLGQPQHF. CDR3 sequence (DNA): TGTGCCAGCAGTTACAAGGGTCTGGGACAGCCCCAGCATTTT.

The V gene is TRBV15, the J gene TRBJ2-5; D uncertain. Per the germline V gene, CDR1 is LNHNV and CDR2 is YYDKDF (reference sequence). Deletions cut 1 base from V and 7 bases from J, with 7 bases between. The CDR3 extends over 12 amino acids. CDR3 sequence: CATSRGSGTQYF. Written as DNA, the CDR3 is TGTGCCACCAGCAGAGGCTCGGGGACCCAGTACTTC. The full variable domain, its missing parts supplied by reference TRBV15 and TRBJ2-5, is DAMVIQNPRYQVTQFGKPVTLSCSQTLNHNVMYWYQQKSSQAPKLLFHYYDKDFNNEADTPDNFQSRRPNTSFCFLDIRSPGLGDTAMYLCATSRGSGTQYFGPGTRLLVL.

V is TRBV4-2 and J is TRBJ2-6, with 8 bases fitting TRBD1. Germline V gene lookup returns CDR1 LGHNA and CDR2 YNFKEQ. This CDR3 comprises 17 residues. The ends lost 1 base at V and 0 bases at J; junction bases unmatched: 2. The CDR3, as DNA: TGTGCCAGCAGCCAAGGGACAGGGAGCTCTGGGGCCAACGTCCTGACTTTC. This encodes CASSQGTGSSGANVLTF.

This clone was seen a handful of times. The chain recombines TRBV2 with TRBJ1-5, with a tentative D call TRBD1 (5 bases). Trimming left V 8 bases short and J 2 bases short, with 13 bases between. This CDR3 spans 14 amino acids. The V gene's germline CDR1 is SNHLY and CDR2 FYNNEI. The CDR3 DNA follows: TGTGCCAGCCATCAAACGGGGGGCAATCAGCCCCAGCATTTT. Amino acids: CASHQTGGNQPQHF.

CDR3 sequence: CASSVDRRGGASSTDTQYF. CDR3 sequence (DNA): TGTGCCAGCAGCGTAGATCGACGCGGGGGGGCATCTAGCACAGATACGCAGTATTTT. This rearrangement joins TRBV9 to TRBJ2-3, with 9 nucleotides matching TRBD2. This CDR3 region has 19 residues. CDR1 and CDR2 from the germline V gene are SGDLS and YYNGEE. The junction had 11 bases not matched to a gene; V was cut back by 0 bases and J by 0 bases. Full variable domain (missing parts from reference TRBV9 and TRBJ2-3): DSGVTQTPKHLITATGQRVTLRCSPRSGDLSVYWYQQSLDQGLQFLIQYYNGEERAKGNILERFSAQQFPDLHSELNLSSLELGDSALYFCASSVDRRGGASSTDTQYFGPGTRLTVL.

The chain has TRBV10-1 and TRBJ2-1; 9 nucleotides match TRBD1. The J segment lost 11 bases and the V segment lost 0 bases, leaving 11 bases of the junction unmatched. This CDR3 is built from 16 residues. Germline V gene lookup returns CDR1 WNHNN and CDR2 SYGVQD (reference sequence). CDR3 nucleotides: TGCGCCAGCAGTGAGTCGACGACAGGGGGTCGCCGGAAGCAGTTCTTC. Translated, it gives CASSESTTGGRRKQFF.

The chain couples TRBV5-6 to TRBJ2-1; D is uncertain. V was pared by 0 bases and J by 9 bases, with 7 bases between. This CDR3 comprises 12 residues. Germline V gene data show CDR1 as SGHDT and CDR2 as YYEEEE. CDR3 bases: TGTGCCAGCAGCTTGGGGGGTACTGAGCAGTTCTTC. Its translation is CASSLGGTEQFF.

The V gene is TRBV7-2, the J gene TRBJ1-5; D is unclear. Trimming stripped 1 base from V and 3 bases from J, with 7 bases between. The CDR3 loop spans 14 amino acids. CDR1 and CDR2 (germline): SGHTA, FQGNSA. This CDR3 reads CASSLDSFNQPQHF. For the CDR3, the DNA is TGTGCCAGCAGCTTAGACAGCTTCAATCAGCCCCAGCATTTT.

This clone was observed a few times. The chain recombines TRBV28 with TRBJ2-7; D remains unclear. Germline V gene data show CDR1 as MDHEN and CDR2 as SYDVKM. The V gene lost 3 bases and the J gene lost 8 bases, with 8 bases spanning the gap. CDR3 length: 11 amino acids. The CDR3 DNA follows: TGTGCCAGCAGTTTCAATCGCCAGCAGTACTTC. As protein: CASSFNRQQYF.

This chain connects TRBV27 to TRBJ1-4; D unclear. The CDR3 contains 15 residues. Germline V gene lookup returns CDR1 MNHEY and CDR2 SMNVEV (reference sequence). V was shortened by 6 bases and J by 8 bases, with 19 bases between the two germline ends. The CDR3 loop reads CASSPGLTLEEKLFF. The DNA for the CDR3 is TGTGCCAGCAGCCCAGGACTAACCCTGGAGGAAAAACTGTTTTTT.